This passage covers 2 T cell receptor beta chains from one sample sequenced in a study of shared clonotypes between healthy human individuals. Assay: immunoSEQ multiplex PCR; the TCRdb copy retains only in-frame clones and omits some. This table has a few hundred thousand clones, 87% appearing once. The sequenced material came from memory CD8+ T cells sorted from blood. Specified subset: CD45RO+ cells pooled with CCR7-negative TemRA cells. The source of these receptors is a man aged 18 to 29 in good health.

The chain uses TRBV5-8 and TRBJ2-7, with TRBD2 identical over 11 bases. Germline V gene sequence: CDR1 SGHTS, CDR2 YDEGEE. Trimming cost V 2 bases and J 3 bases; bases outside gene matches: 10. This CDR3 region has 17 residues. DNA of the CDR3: TGTGCCAGCAGCTTTGGGACTAGCGGCGGAATTAACTACGAGCAGTACTTC. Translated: CASSFGTSGGINYEQYF.

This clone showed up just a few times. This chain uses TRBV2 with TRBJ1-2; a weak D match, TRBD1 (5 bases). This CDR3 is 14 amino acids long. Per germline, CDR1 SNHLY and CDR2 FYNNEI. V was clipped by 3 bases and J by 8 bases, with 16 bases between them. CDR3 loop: CASSDLTPQGGYTF. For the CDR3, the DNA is TGTGCCAGCAGTGACCTGACTCCTCAGGGCGGCTACACCTTC.